The 30 T cell receptor beta chains below were found in one sample sequenced in a study of shared clonotypes between healthy human individuals. Terminally differentiated effector memory CD45RA+ cells were left out of the naive CD8 fraction, which was CD45RO-negative and positively selected for CCR7. Produced via immunoSEQ multiplex PCR; TCRdb's table is partial and in-frame only. Of 550,000 to 650,000 clones listed, roughly 96% are singletons. Source material: naive CD8+ T cells sorted from blood. The receptors originated from a young woman in good health.

The CDR3 spells CASSPQGYSYEQYF. CDR3 bases: TGTGCCAGCAGTCCCCAGGGGTATAGCTACGAGCAGTACTTC. The chain uses TRBV6-5 and TRBJ2-7; a possible D gene is TRBD1 (6 bases). The CDR3 covers 14 residues. Germline V lookup: CDR1 MNHEY, CDR2 SVGAGI. The ends were cut back, 5 bases at V and 3 bases at J, with 14 bases in the middle.

This clone was recorded once. The CDR3 protein is CASSLTAMPDTQYF. The CDR3, as DNA: TGTGCCAGCAGCCTTACCGCTATGCCAGATACGCAGTATTTT. This chain connects TRBV4-2 to TRBJ2-3; D is unresolved. CDR3 size: 14 residues. From germline, CDR1 is LGHNA and CDR2 YNFKEQ. The ends were cut back, 4 bases at V and 4 bases at J, with 12 bases in the middle.

The count of this clone is one. This chain joins TRBV13 and TRBJ2-1, with D tentatively TRBD2 (6 bases). V gave up 2 bases and J gave up 0 bases, with 17 bases separating them. There are 18 residues in the CDR3. Germline V gives CDR1 PRHDT, CDR2 FYEKMQ (reference sequence). CDR3 nucleotide sequence: TGTGCCAGCAGCTTAATGTTAGCGGAACTGAGCTCCTACAATGAGCAGTTCTTC. Translating gives CASSLMLAELSSYNEQFF.

The chain uses TRBV9 and TRBJ1-2; TRBD1 agrees at 8 bases. Germline V gene data show CDR1 as SGDLS and CDR2 as YYNGEE. There are 13 residues in the CDR3. V lost 3 bases, J lost 8 bases, and 6 bases stayed unmatched. Here the CDR3 reads CASSGQGLEGYTF. The CDR3 nucleotides are TGTGCCAGCAGCGGACAGGGGCTGGAGGGCTACACCTTC.

The rearrangement joins TRBV2 to TRBJ2-2, with a possible D match to TRBD1 (5 bases). Trimming left V 6 bases short and J 2 bases short, with 19 bases between. CDR1 is SNHLY, CDR2 FYNNEI, per germline. The CDR3 is 17 residues long. In nucleotides, the CDR3 is TGTGCCAGCAGCCCGGGCTGGGGCGCGAATAACACCGGGGAGCTGTTTTTT. This sequence encodes CASSPGWGANNTGELFF.

The V gene is TRBV7-6, the J gene TRBJ2-1; TRBD2 agrees at 7 bases. This CDR3 spans 14 amino acids. J was trimmed by 2 bases and V by 5 bases; bases with no gene match: 3. Germline CDR1 reads SGHVS; CDR2 reads FNYEAQ. The CDR3 coding sequence is TGTGCCAGCAGCCGAGCGGGGCCCTACAATGAGCAGTTCTTC. Translation: CASSRAGPYNEQFF.

V and J are TRBV9 and TRBJ1-2; no clear D gene. The germline gives CDR1 SGDLS, CDR2 YYNGEE. V lost 3 bases and J lost 8, with 8 bases in between. This CDR3 comprises 11 residues. The CDR3: CASSDSGGYTF. The CDR3 DNA reads TGTGCCAGCAGCGATAGCGGAGGCTACACCTTC.

This chain joins TRBV18 and TRBJ2-7; the D gene is possibly TRBD2 (6 bases). Between the trimmed V and J ends, which lost 3 bases and 7 bases, there was a span of 10 bases. CDR3 length: 12 residues. Looked up from germline, CDR1 is KGHSH and CDR2 is LQKENI. CDR3 residues: CASSPGLIEQYF. CDR3 bases: TGTGCCAGCTCACCGGGACTCATAGAGCAGTACTTC.

In this sample, this clone turned up once. The V and J genes are TRBV9 and TRBJ2-3; unclear D gene. Trimming removed 0 bases from V and 2 bases from J, with 13 bases in between. The CDR3 is made up of 16 amino acids. From germline, CDR1 is SGDLS and CDR2 YYNGEE. This chain's CDR3 is CASSVGNVGITDTQYF. The CDR3, as DNA: TGTGCCAGCAGCGTAGGTAACGTAGGAATCACAGATACGCAGTATTTT.

In the case of this clone: Within the sample, other DNA sequences also encode this same CDR3. The rearrangement uses TRBV27 and TRBJ2-1; no clear D gene. Looked up from germline, CDR1 is MNHEY and CDR2 is SMNVEV (reference sequence). V lost 4 bases to trimming and J lost 0 bases, with 4 bases between them. The CDR3 runs 13 residues. The CDR3 loop is CASSSASYNEQFF. CDR3 nucleotide sequence: TGTGCCAGCAGTTCCGCCTCCTACAATGAGCAGTTCTTC.

The rearrangement links TRBV27 to TRBJ1-4; TRBD1 aligns across 9 bases. The V and J ends lost 6 bases and 3 bases, in that order; junction bases with no gene match: 5. CDR1 MNHEY and CDR2 SMNVEV come from the germline V gene (reference sequence). The CDR3 runs to 15 residues. CDR3 loop: CASRDRGDPNEKLFF. The CDR3 DNA is TGTGCCAGCAGGGACAGGGGCGATCCTAATGAAAAACTGTTTTTT.

The CDR3 here is CASSKSGLDTEAFF. CDR3 bases: TGTGCCAGCAGCAAATCAGGTCTGGACACTGAAGCTTTCTTT. The V gene is TRBV9, the J gene TRBJ1-1; the D is unclear. CDR1 is SGDLS, CDR2 YYNGEE, per germline. The V and J ends lost 4 bases and 3 bases respectively, with 13 bases between them. The CDR3 has 14 amino acids. Variable domain in full (rest from reference TRBV9 and TRBJ1-1): DSGVTQTPKHLITATGQRVTLRCSPRSGDLSVYWYQQSLDQGLQFLIQYYNGEERAKGNILERFSAQQFPDLHSELNLSSLELGDSALYFCASSKSGLDTEAFFGQGTRLTVV.

The chain combines TRBV7-7 with TRBJ2-2; D tentatively fits TRBD1 or TRBD2 (5 bases each). V dropped 5 bases and J dropped 7 bases, with 14 bases sitting between them. The CDR3 consists of 14 residues. The V gene's germline CDR1 is SSHAT and CDR2 FNYEAQ (reference sequence). The CDR3 here is CASSTYPGRGELFF. For the CDR3, the DNA is TGTGCCAGCAGCACCTACCCGGGACGCGGGGAGCTGTTTTTT.

CDR3 region: CAITKDDSYEQYF. The DNA for the CDR3 is TGTGCCATCACTAAAGACGACTCCTACGAGCAGTACTTC. This chain uses TRBV10-3 with TRBJ2-5; no reliable D call. With the DNA end fitting TRBJ2-7 better, the J assignment may be wrong. Germline CDR1 reads ENHRY; CDR2 reads SYGVKD. The length of the CDR3 is 13 residues.

This chain links TRBV7-8 with TRBJ2-3; 15 bases align to TRBD2. J lost 5 bases, V lost 0 bases, and 6 bases had no gene match. CDR3 size: 18 residues. CDR1 SGHVS and CDR2 FQNEAQ come from the germline V gene. CDR3: CASSLARTSGRAVDTQYF. CDR3 nucleotide sequence: TGTGCCAGCAGCTTAGCGCGGACTAGCGGGAGGGCCGTAGATACGCAGTATTTT.

V usage is TRBV27 and J usage is TRBJ1-1; possibly TRBD1 for D (5 bases). CDR1 MNHEY and CDR2 SMNVEV come from the germline V gene (reference sequence). Trimming took 3 bases from V and 6 from J, leaving 14 bases between them. The CDR3 is made up of 14 amino acids. The CDR3 sequence is CASSLRQPFAEAFF. The CDR3 DNA reads TGTGCCAGCAGTTTGAGACAGCCTTTCGCTGAAGCTTTCTTT.

The chain combines TRBV28 with TRBJ2-3; D is unclear. CDR1 and CDR2 (germline): MDHEN, SYDVKM. CDR3 size: 17 residues. The V gene lost 6 bases and the J gene lost 2 bases, with 21 bases spanning the gap. The CDR3 loop reads CASRPSLSTRYTDTQYF. CDR3 sequence (DNA): TGTGCCAGCAGGCCCTCCCTTAGTACCCGGTACACAGATACGCAGTATTTT.

Only one count was recorded for this clone. The chain employs TRBV19 and TRBJ2-3; a possible D gene is TRBD1 (6 bases). CDR3 length: 17 residues. From germline, CDR1 is LNHDA and CDR2 SQIVND (reference sequence). The V end was cut by 0 bases, the J end by 2 bases, with 15 bases between. This chain's CDR3 is CASSIDISGAITDTQYF. The CDR3 nucleotides are TGTGCCAGTAGTATAGATATATCAGGGGCTATCACAGATACGCAGTATTTT.

This chain joins TRBV6-1 and TRBJ2-7; D is uncertain. V was trimmed by 1 base and J by 0 bases, leaving 4 bases between them. Germline CDR1 and CDR2: MNHNS and SASEGT. The CDR3 length is 13 residues. CDR3 DNA sequence: TGTGCCAGCAGTGAAGAAGGCTCCTACGAGCAGTACTTC. Residues: CASSEEGSYEQYF.

The chain combines TRBV13 with TRBJ1-2; 10 bases match TRBD1. Trimming at V came to 5 bases and at J to 5 bases, leaving 14 bases not matched to a gene. The CDR3 is 17 amino acids. Germline V gene data show CDR1 as PRHDT and CDR2 as FYEKMQ (reference sequence). The CDR3 spells CASSPIPGQGRSYGYTF. For the CDR3, the DNA is TGTGCCAGCAGCCCTATCCCGGGACAGGGGCGTAGTTATGGCTACACCTTC.

With regard to this clone: Other DNA sequences in the same sample also yield this CDR3. The chain is built from TRBV29-1 and TRBJ2-7; 9 bases are a match to TRBD2. V shed 4 bases, J shed 7 bases, and the junction held 8 bases outside the gene matches. Germline CDR1 is SQVTM and CDR2 is ANQGSEA. The CDR3 is made up of 13 amino acids. The chain's CDR3 is CSVVGGRAGEQYF. CDR3 in DNA: TGCAGCGTTGTAGGCGGGAGGGCCGGGGAGCAGTACTTC.

This clone turned up a few times. The V and J genes are TRBV29-1 and TRBJ1-1, with D hard to call. The CDR3 spans 11 residues. The germline CDR1 and CDR2 sequences are SQVTM and ANQGSEA. Between the trimmed V and J ends, which lost 3 bases and 8 bases, there was a span of 10 bases. In DNA, the CDR3 is TGCAGCGTTGAGGGATATTACGAAGCTTTCTTT. Its protein product is CSVEGYYEAFF.

This chain joins TRBV27 and TRBJ1-1; 9 nucleotides align to TRBD1. The V gene's germline CDR1 is MNHEY and CDR2 SMNVEV (reference sequence). There are 15 residues in the CDR3. V shed 5 bases and J 4 bases; nucleotides not matched to a gene: 8. In nucleotides, the CDR3 is TGTGCCAGCAGTGCTACAGGGGGCCCGGTCACTGAAGCTTTCTTT. It codes for CASSATGGPVTEAFF.

This sequence joins TRBV19 and TRBJ1-1, with TRBD1 identical over 7 bases. The CDR3 loop spans 13 amino acids. CDR1 is LNHDA and CDR2 is SQIVND in the germline V gene (reference sequence). The trim removed 9 bases at V and 6 bases at J, leaving 10 bases unmatched. The CDR3 protein is CASSDRTEAEAFF. As DNA, the CDR3 is TGTGCCAGCTCGGACAGGACTGAGGCTGAAGCTTTCTTT.

The chain is built from TRBV19 and TRBJ1-5, with D uncertain. The CDR3 length is 16 residues. The V end was cut by 5 bases, the J end by 1 base, with 15 bases between. CDR1 LNHDA and CDR2 SQIVND come from the germline V gene (reference sequence). The CDR3 sequence: CASSQEKTRSNQPQHF. CDR3 coding DNA: TGTGCCAGTAGTCAGGAGAAGACCAGGAGCAATCAGCCCCAGCATTTT. Variable domain in full (rest from reference TRBV19 and TRBJ1-5): DGGITQSPKYLFRKEGQNVTLSCEQNLNHDAMYWYRQDPGQGLRLIYYSQIVNDFQKGDIAEGYSVSREKKESFPLTVTSAQKNPTAFYLCASSQEKTRSNQPQHFGDGTRLSIL.

V and J are TRBV27 and TRBJ1-2; the match to TRBD1 covers 10 bases. V lost 3 bases and J lost 7; bases outside the gene matches: 8. In germline, CDR1 is MNHEY, CDR2 SMNVEV (reference sequence). The CDR3 runs 15 residues. CDR3 sequence reads: CASSFLGTGDPGYTF. The CDR3 bases are TGTGCCAGCAGTTTCTTGGGGACAGGGGACCCTGGCTACACCTTC.

The DNA for the CDR3 is TGTGCCACCTGGGGGTGGGGGAATGAGCAGTTCTTC. This codes for CATWGWGNEQFF. The V and J genes are TRBV7-9 and TRBJ2-1; D tentatively fits TRBD1 or TRBD2 (5 bases each). This CDR3 is 12 amino acids long. CDR1 and CDR2 (germline): SEHNR, FQNEAQ (reference sequence). Trimming left V 10 bases short and J 7 bases short, with 14 bases between. Drawing the rest from reference TRBV7-9 and TRBJ2-1, the complete variable domain is DTGVSQNPRHKITKRGQNVTFRCDPISEHNRLYWYRQTLGQGPEFLTYFQNEAQLEKSRLLSDRFSAERPKGSFSTLEIQRTEQGDSAMYLCATWGWGNEQFFGPGTRLTVL.

This clone occurred once. J is TRBJ1-4 and V is TRBV6-5; D is unclear. There are 14 residues in the CDR3. Trimming pared 3 bases from V and 3 bases from J, leaving 8 bases between. CDR1 is MNHEY and CDR2 is SVGAGI in the germline V gene. The CDR3 DNA follows: TGTGCCAGCAGTTATTTGGGGTCTAATGAAAAACTGTTTTTT. Translation gives CASSYLGSNEKLFF.

The chain recombines TRBV5-4 with TRBJ2-1, with TRBD2 as a possible D gene (5 bases). The CDR3 loop spans 13 amino acids. CDR1 SGHNT and CDR2 YYREEE come from the germline V gene (reference sequence). Between the trimmed V and J ends, which lost 6 bases and 12 bases, there was a span of 19 bases. DNA for the CDR3: TGTGCCAGCACCTCGAGTGGAGCGGATCCGCAGTTCTTC. Translating it yields CASTSSGADPQFF. The whole variable domain, remainder taken from reference TRBV5-4 and TRBJ2-1, is ETGVTQSPTHLIKTRGQQVTLRCSSQSGHNTVSWYQQALGQGPQFIFQYYREEENGRGNFPPRFSGLQFPNYSSELNVNALELDDSALYLCASTSSGADPQFFGPGTRLTVL.

CDR3 in amino acids: CASAGLQGEQYF. CDR3 coding DNA: TGCGCCAGCGCCGGCCTGCAGGGCGAGCAGTACTTC. V gene TRBV10-2 combines with J gene TRBJ2-7; a weak D match, TRBD1 (5 bases). CDR1 is WSHSY, CDR2 SAAADI, per germline. The CDR3 sequence is 12 residues long. Trimming removed 8 bases at V and 6 bases at J, with 14 bases between.